These T cell receptor beta chains were read from a single sample in a study of regulatory T cells in long-lasting Graves disease. TCRdb passed the multiplex PCR reads through MiXCR, listing each CDR3 protein once. There are around 250,000 distinct CDR3 sequences in the sample; around 19% occur only once, and 12% to 15% lies in the top ten. The same sample was also studied in work on T cells in Graves' hyperthyroidism and ophthalmopathy.

Sequences were derived from peripheral blood mononuclear cells (PBMCs), sampled at new diagnosis, from a patient treated with antithyroid drugs. The receptors shown here come from a woman aged 30 to 39 with Graves disease. CDR3s include the opening cysteine and the closing phenylalanine or tryptophan. The order of the fields is clone size, D gene, V gene, J gene, CDR3 protein, CDR3 DNA. The D gene is left open where the match is weak. Not all rows give a size; the values are once, few, many and, for expanded clones, a class.

few	-	TRBV11-2	TRBJ1-1	CASSLDWTWDEAFF	TGTGCCAGCAGCTTAGATTGGACGTGGGATGAAGCTTTCTTT
many	TRBD1	TRBV29-1	TRBJ2-5	CSVVQGSRETQYF	TGCAGCGTTGTACAGGGGAGTCGGGAGACCCAGTACTTC
many	TRBD1	TRBV3-1	TRBJ1-1	CASRHRGNTEAFF	TGTGCCAGCAGACACAGGGGGAACACTGAAGCTTTCTTT
once	TRBD2	TRBV30	TRBJ2-3	CAWEPGLAGGTQYF	TGTGCCTGGGAGCCGGGACTAGCGGGAGGTACGCAGTATTTT
many	-	TRBV7-9	TRBJ1-4	CASSLSAGREKLFF	TGTGCCAGCAGCTTATCGGCAGGTCGTGAAAAACTGTTTTTT
many	-	TRBV7-8	TRBJ2-7	CASSLSRVLSYEQYF	TGTGCCAGCAGCTTGAGTCGGGTCTTATCCTACGAGCAGTACTTC
few	-	TRBV29-1	TRBJ1-2	CSVEDPAANYGYTF	TGCAGCGTTGAAGATCCCGCAGCTAACTATGGCTACACCTTC
many	-	TRBV20-1	TRBJ1-1	CSARDFWQDKNTEAFF	TGCAGTGCTAGAGATTTCTGGCAGGACAAGAACACTGAAGCTTTCTTT
many	TRBD1	TRBV5-5	TRBJ1-2	CASSHDRGNYGYTF	TGTGCCAGCAGCCATGACAGGGGGAACTATGGCTACACCTTC
many	-	TRBV12-5	TRBJ2-3	CASGLDTTDTQYF	TGTGCTAGTGGTTTGGACACCACAGATACGCAGTATTTT
few	-	TRBV10-3	TRBJ2-7	CAISDQGGSYEQYF	TGTGCCATCAGTGACCAGGGGGGTTCCTACGAGCAGTACTTC
many	TRBD1	TRBV12-3/TRBV12-4	TRBJ2-1	CASSFRPGGNEQFF	TGTGCCAGCAGTTTTCGGCCAGGGGGCAATGAGCAGTTCTTC
-	TRBD2	TRBV6-1	TRBJ2-1	CASSEAWTRGNEQFF	TGTGCCAGCAGTGAAGCGTGGACTAGAGGCAATGAGCAGTTCTTC
many	-	TRBV7-9	TRBJ1-1	CASSMAGAEVAFF	TGTGCCAGCAGCATGGCGGGGGCTGAGGTAGCTTTCTTT
-	TRBD2	TRBV7-9	TRBJ2-1	CASSLRLAGYNEQLF	TGTGCCAGCAGCTTACGACTAGCGGGGTACAATGAGCAGCTCTTC
many	-	TRBV7-9	TRBJ1-2	CASSLGGAGYGYTF	TGTGCCAGCAGCTTAGGCGGGGCTGGCTATGGCTACACCTTC
many	TRBD2	TRBV24-1	TRBJ2-3	CATSDSGLAGRTDTQYF	TGTGCCACCAGTGATTCGGGACTAGCGGGGAGGACAGATACGCAGTATTTT
many	TRBD1	TRBV6-1	TRBJ1-1	CASSRRTGGGSTEAFF	TGTGCCAGCAGTCGACGGACAGGGGGCGGAAGCACTGAAGCTTTCTTT
-	-	TRBV14	TRBJ1-3	CASSEALFGTIYF	TGTGCCAGCAGCGAAGCCCTGTTTGGCACCATATATTTT
few	TRBD2	TRBV20-1	TRBJ2-1	CSVFGGGYNEQFF	TGCAGTGTCTTTGGCGGGGGGTACAATGAGCAGTTCTTC
many	-	TRBV5-5	TRBJ1-1	CASSPRGGTEAFF	TGTGCCAGCAGCCCGAGGGGGGGGACTGAAGCTTTCTTT
many	TRBD1	TRBV27	TRBJ2-1	CASSRGTGVPGEQFF	TGTGCCAGCAGTAGAGGGACAGGGGTGCCAGGTGAGCAGTTCTTC
-	-	TRBV6-1	TRBJ1-1	CASKASTEAFF	TGTGCCAGCAAGGCGAGCACTGAAGCTTTCTTT